Listed here are 29 T cell receptor beta chains from one sample, sequenced in a study of T cell repertoires in cytomegalovirus infection. TCRdb fed the reads into MiXCR, producing one record per CDR3 protein. The profile shows about 770,000 distinct CDR3 sequences, roughly 28% of them singletons. Antigens for these TCRs are unknown. Sequences were derived from cultured CD8+ T cells from PBMCs, sampled from culture after CMV antigen stimulation. These TCRs come from a human donor in good health (CMV status not recorded). Some clones in this sample may be carry-over from other donors' samples.

This clonotype was seen repeatedly, ten times or more. V and J are TRBV12-3 or TRBV12-4 and TRBJ1-1; 7 bases align to TRBD1. J lost 0 bases, V lost 4 bases, and 5 bases had no gene match. This CDR3 contains 15 residues. CDR3 amino acids: CASSYNDRVNTEAFF. The CDR3 region has the DNA TGTGCCAGCAGTTATAACGACAGGGTGAACACTGAAGCTTTCTTT.

This clonotype was seen many times. The chain carries TRBV7-6 and TRBJ2-1; D is unclear. This CDR3 is 15 amino acids long. CDR1 and CDR2 from the germline V gene are SGHVS and FNYEAQ. Between the trimmed V and J ends, which lost 5 bases and 8 bases, there was a span of 19 bases. CDR3 region: CASSDSVEPGDEQFF. In nucleotides, the CDR3 is TGTGCCAGCAGCGATTCGGTGGAGCCTGGGGATGAGCAGTTCTTC.

In this sample, this clonotype turned up a few times. The chain links TRBV10-3 to TRBJ1-3; D is uncertain. CDR1 and CDR2 from the germline V gene are ENHRY and SYGVKD. The CDR3 loop spans 14 amino acids. V was trimmed by 3 bases and J by 0 bases, leaving 6 bases between them. The CDR3 sequence is CAISDTASGNTIYF. The CDR3 nucleotides are TGTGCCATCAGTGACACTGCCTCTGGAAACACCATATATTTT.

This chain links TRBV27 with TRBJ1-5; D gene ambiguous. Germline-derived CDR1 and CDR2 are MNHEY and SMNVEV (reference sequence). Deletions cut 2 bases from V and 4 bases from J, with 9 bases between. This CDR3 contains 14 residues. CDR3 loop: CASSLVRYNQPQHF. Here the CDR3 DNA reads TGTGCCAGCAGTTTAGTGAGGTATAATCAGCCCCAGCATTTT.

V gene TRBV4-1 combines with J gene TRBJ2-7, with a possible D match to TRBD1 (5 bases). The CDR3 extends over 13 amino acids. Germline CDR1 reads MGHRA; CDR2 reads YSYEKL. CDR3 protein: CASSQIPGHEQYV. CDR3 nucleotides: TGTGCCAGCAGCCAAATACCAGGGCACGAGCAGTACGTC.

J is TRBJ1-3 and V is TRBV6-1, with D perhaps matching TRBD1 (5 bases). The CDR3 is made up of 14 amino acids. Deletions cut 8 bases from V and 2 bases from J, with 13 bases between. Germline-derived CDR1 and CDR2 are MNHNS and SASEGT. The CDR3 protein is CASGGAETGNTIYF. CDR3 sequence (DNA): TGTGCCAGCGGAGGGGCCGAGACTGGAAACACCATATATTTT.

This clonotype was counted many times. The V and J genes are TRBV7-2 and TRBJ2-6; 7 bases map to TRBD1. The trim removed 4 bases at V and 2 bases at J, leaving 2 bases unmatched. The V gene's germline CDR1 is SGHTA and CDR2 FQGNSA. The CDR3 extends over 15 amino acids. The CDR3 here is CASSSDRAGANVLTF. The CDR3 nucleotides read TGTGCCAGCAGCTCAGACAGGGCTGGGGCCAACGTCCTGACTTTC.

This clonotype was counted a few times. The chain combines TRBV5-5 with TRBJ2-1, with 7 bases matching TRBD2. This CDR3 comprises 16 residues. The ends lost 0 bases at V and 4 bases at J; junction bases unmatched: 7. CDR1 and CDR2 from the germline V gene are SGHKS and YYEKEE (reference sequence). DNA of the CDR3: TGTGCCAGCAGCTTGGAAGCGGCTAGCGGATACAATGAGCAGTTCTTC. This translates into CASSLEAASGYNEQFF.

CDR3 sequence: CASSETGGSGDTQYF. Written as DNA, the CDR3 is TGTGCCAGCAGTGAAACAGGGGGCTCGGGAGATACGCAGTATTTT. This chain joins TRBV6-1 and TRBJ2-3; TRBD1 agrees at 9 bases. The CDR3 has 15 amino acids. V gave up 2 bases and J gave up 5 bases; unmatched junction bases: 5. Germline CDR1 reads MNHNS; CDR2 reads SASEGT.

This chain joins TRBV5-6 and TRBJ2-7, with TRBD1 matching 7 bases. The length of the CDR3 is 14 residues. Germline V gives CDR1 SGHDT, CDR2 YYEEEE. Germline trimming cut 1 base from V and 2 bases from J; bases unmatched to any gene: 3. In nucleotides, the CDR3 is TGTGCCAGCAGCTTGAGGGACAGCCCCTACGAGCAGTACGTC. Its translation is CASSLRDSPYEQYV.

The rearrangement links TRBV4-1 to TRBJ2-3; D possibly corresponds to TRBD1 (6 bases). V lost 4 bases and J lost 4, with 9 bases in between. Germline V gene sequence: CDR1 MGHRA, CDR2 YSYEKL. This CDR3 is built from 13 residues. In DNA, the CDR3 is TGCGCCAGCAGCCCGGGACACCCAGATACGCAGTATTTT. This encodes CASSPGHPDTQYF.

This sequence joins TRBV2 and TRBJ2-3; D might be TRBD2 (6 bases). The CDR3 totals 18 residues. In germline, CDR1 is SNHLY, CDR2 FYNNEI. The V end was cut by 0 bases, the J end by 0 bases, with 16 bases between. This CDR3 is CASSEALRRGVSTDTQYF. In DNA, the CDR3 is TGTGCCAGCAGTGAAGCGCTAAGGCGGGGTGTTAGCACAGATACGCAGTATTTT.

Turning to this clonotype: One junction end disagrees with the germline gene, perhaps due to a read error. This chain links TRBV19 with TRBJ1-5; 7 nucleotides match TRBD1. The CDR3 sequence is 15 residues long. Germline V CDR1 and CDR2: LNHDA, SQIVND (reference sequence). The CDR3 region has the DNA TGTGCCAGTAGTATAAAGCCAGGGGGTTGGCAGCCCCAGCGTTTT. Encoded protein: CASSIKPGGWQPQRF.

This clonotype was observed at least ten times. CDR3 DNA: TGTGCCAGCAGCTTGGGACAGAATTCACCCCTCCACTTT. It codes for CASSLGQNSPLHF. The genes are TRBV11-3 and TRBJ1-6; TRBD1 aligns across 7 bases. The ends lost 3 bases at V and 7 bases at J; junction bases unmatched: 0. The CDR3 loop spans 13 amino acids. Germline V lookup: CDR1 SGHNT, CDR2 YENEEA.

The V gene is TRBV15, the J gene TRBJ1-6; a possible D gene is TRBD1 (5 bases). CDR1 is LNHNV and CDR2 is YYDKDF in the germline V gene (reference sequence). The CDR3 spans 16 residues. Trimming took 4 bases from V and 3 from J, leaving 13 bases between them. The CDR3 protein is CATSTPPGLYNSPLHF. The CDR3 bases are TGTGCCACCAGCACCCCTCCGGGACTCTATAATTCACCCCTCCACTTT.

This clonotype was seen ten or more times. J is TRBJ1-3 and V is TRBV7-2; D gene ambiguous. V was shortened by 2 bases and J by 0 bases, with 8 bases between the two germline ends. CDR1 is SGHTA and CDR2 is FQGNSA in the germline V gene. The CDR3 is 15 amino acids. CDR3 DNA: TGTGCCAGCAGCTTAAGTCGGCTCTCTGGAAACACCATATATTTT. This translates into CASSLSRLSGNTIYF.

This clonotype was counted a few times. The chain links TRBV7-6 to TRBJ2-3; D perhaps matches TRBD1 (6 bases). The CDR3 sequence is 15 residues long. Looked up from germline, CDR1 is SGHVS and CDR2 is FNYEAQ. V gave up 1 base and J gave up 2 bases, with 10 bases separating them. The CDR3 reads CASSLGGTTTDTQYF. The CDR3 nucleotides read TGTGCCAGCAGCTTAGGAGGGACAACCACAGATACGCAGTATTTT.

This clonotype has only a few counts. CDR3 sequence reads: CASSPSFLGETQYF. Written as DNA, the CDR3 is TGTGCCAGCAGCCCCTCGTTTCTTGGGGAGACCCAGTACTTC. The rearrangement links TRBV7-9 to TRBJ2-5; D gene ambiguous. The V end was cut by 5 bases, the J end by 5 bases, with 15 bases between. The CDR3 is 14 amino acids. Germline values: CDR1 SEHNR, CDR2 FQNEAQ (reference sequence).

This clonotype was seen ten or more times. The rearrangement links TRBV9 to TRBJ1-5; TRBD1 matches 11 bases. V was clipped by 0 bases and J by 5 bases; unmatched bases: 7. Germline loops: CDR1 SGDLS, CDR2 YYNGEE. The CDR3 runs 17 residues. CDR3 sequence: CASSVGPRDRGDQPQHF. The CDR3 DNA reads as TGTGCCAGCAGCGTAGGTCCCCGGGACAGGGGGGATCAGCCCCAGCATTTT.

The chain combines TRBV3-1 with TRBJ2-7, with D maybe TRBD2 (5 bases). Germline V gene data show CDR1 as LGHDT and CDR2 as YNNKEL (reference sequence). V gave up 1 base and J gave up 2 bases, with 9 bases separating them. There are 14 residues in the CDR3. Here the CDR3 DNA reads TGTGCCAGCAGCCAAGTTCCGGGGACCTACGAGCAGTACTTC. As protein: CASSQVPGTYEQYF.

This clonotype was seen a few times. This chain uses TRBV6-1 with TRBJ2-3; 9 nucleotides match TRBD1. This CDR3 is built from 15 residues. Unmatched junction bases numbered 7, after V lost 7 bases and J lost 2 bases. The V gene's germline CDR1 is MNHNS and CDR2 SASEGT. Here the CDR3 DNA reads TGTGCCAGCAAGGGGACAGGGCAGCTCACAGATACGCAGTATTTT. Amino acid sequence: CASKGTGQLTDTQYF.

This chain joins TRBV6-1 and TRBJ2-3; 10 bases fit TRBD2. This CDR3 spans 15 amino acids. J gave up 3 bases and V 6 bases, and 6 bases lay outside the gene matches. Germline lookup yields CDR1 MNHNS and CDR2 SASEGT. The CDR3 DNA reads TGTGCCAGCAGGTCACTAGCGGGGTCGACAGATACGCAGTATTTT. Translation gives CASRSLAGSTDTQYF.

This clonotype has a count of ten or more. The chain recombines TRBV12-3 or TRBV12-4 with TRBJ1-5; D is ambiguous. CDR3 length equals 15 residues. V lost 5 bases, J lost 1 base, and 12 bases lay in between. CDR3 nucleotide sequence: TGTGCCAGCAGTATAAACACCTTAAGCAATCAGCCCCAGCATTTT. It codes for CASSINTLSNQPQHF.

This chain joins TRBV27 and TRBJ2-3; D may match TRBD1 or TRBD2 (5 bases each). Deletions cut 10 bases from V and 0 bases from J, with 17 bases between. Germline lookup yields CDR1 MNHEY and CDR2 SMNVEV (reference sequence). CDR3 size: 15 residues. CDR3 in DNA: TGTGCCACCACGTCAGGGACGCCTAGCACAGATACGCAGTATTTT. It codes for CATTSGTPSTDTQYF.

This chain joins TRBV12-3 or TRBV12-4 and TRBJ1-5; D gene unclear. The CDR3 is made up of 13 amino acids. V dropped 7 bases and J dropped 0 bases, with 7 bases sitting between them. The DNA of the CDR3 is TGTGCCAGCATGGGTTATAGCAATCAGCCCCAGCATTTT. It is translated as CASMGYSNQPQHF.

The J gene is TRBJ1-1, the V gene TRBV19; D unclear. Germline V CDR1 and CDR2: LNHDA, SQIVND (reference sequence). The CDR3 has 14 amino acids. The V gene lost 3 bases and the J gene lost 0 bases, with 8 bases spanning the gap. The CDR3 nucleotides read TGTGCCAGTAGTATGTCAGTCATGAACACTGAAGCTTTCTTT. It specifies CASSMSVMNTEAFF.

This clonotype was observed many times. The rearrangement links TRBV12-3 or TRBV12-4 to TRBJ1-5; D possibly corresponds to TRBD1 (5 bases). CDR3 size: 14 residues. V was clipped by 7 bases and J by 5 bases, with 15 bases between them. CDR3 in DNA: TGTGCCAGCACCCCATCGGGGGTAGATCAGCCCCAGCATTTT. This sequence encodes CASTPSGVDQPQHF.

This clonotype was seen a few times. The rearrangement links TRBV28 to TRBJ2-7; the match to TRBD1 covers 7 bases. Trimming took 5 bases from V and 2 from J; bases not matched to a gene: 9. The CDR3 extends over 15 amino acids. Germline CDR1 and CDR2: MDHEN and SYDVKM. CDR3 in DNA: TGTGCCAGCAGTACCGACAGGGATTTCACCTACGAGCAGTACGTC. Encoded protein: CASSTDRDFTYEQYV.

On this clonotype: At one boundary the junction diverges from the germline segment, which might be a read error. The rearrangement uses TRBV7-8 and TRBJ2-2; 13 bases map to TRBD2. The germline V gene encodes CDR1 SGHVS and CDR2 FQNEAQ. The CDR3 has 18 amino acids. CDR3 sequence reads: CVSSKRLAGGPGTGELFF. DNA for the CDR3: TGTGTCAGCAGCAAAAGACTAGCGGGGGGCCCTGGCACCGGGGAGCTGTTTTTT.